A selection of T cell receptor beta chains follows, all from one sample in a study of blood T cell repertoires in COVID-19. Some clones are missing from TCRdb's copy, which holds only in-frame ones; the method was immunoSEQ multiplex PCR. The sample records around 380,000 clones, 87% being singletons. The sample was PBMCs or T cells enriched from blood (not recorded which). These receptors originate from a man aged 25 to 40 who had recovered from COVID-19. The conserved cysteine and the conserved F or W are not part of the CDR3 here.

V: TRBV5-1; J: TRBJ1-6; CDR3: ASSLGQGSSPLH
V: TRBV4-2; J: TRBJ1-4; CDR3: ASSQDQTGTFATNEKLF
V: TRBV14; J: TRBJ1-6; CDR3: ASTPGGYNSPLH
V: TRBV6-5; J: TRBJ1-5; CDR3: ASSFAEYQPQH
V: TRBV6-2/TRBV6-3; J: TRBJ1-1; CDR3: ASSLAGEGTEAF
V: TRBV13; J: TRBJ1-2; CDR3: ASSLQAVGYGYT
V: TRBV28; J: TRBJ2-7; CDR3: ASRGQGKIYEQY
V: TRBV14; J: TRBJ1-4; CDR3: ASSQVRWDEKLF
V: TRBV7-9; J: TRBJ1-6; CDR3: ASSLDQGSNSPLH
V: TRBV19; J: TRBJ2-1; CDR3: ASSPSGGAYNEQF
V: TRBV4-3; J: TRBJ1-2; CDR3: ASSHPGQNDYGYT
V: TRBV5-6; J: TRBJ2-4; CDR3: ASSRVELAKNIQY
V: TRBV6-5; J: TRBJ1-2; CDR3: ASSRGQTNYGYT
V: TRBV7-2; J: TRBJ1-3; CDR3: ASSSTAGNTIY
V: TRBV6-5; J: TRBJ1-2; CDR3: ASTTGDYGYT
V: TRBV2; J: TRBJ1-1; CDR3: ASSDRQGTTEAF
V: TRBV5-1; J: TRBJ1-4; CDR3: ASSLGSFRDGGKKLF
V: TRBV9; J: TRBJ2-5; CDR3: ASSGGDSAGETQY
V: TRBV2; J: TRBJ2-4; CDR3: ASSEGQGAKNIQY